This T cell receptor (beta chain) was captured in a study of T cells after yellow fever vaccination. TCRdb independently ran MiXCR on the 5' RACE reads; one entry per CDR3 protein. This table has some 52,000 distinct CDR3 sequences, less than 8.5% appearing once. Only a few counts were recorded for this clonotype. Study-wide results and limits: Clones from primary vaccination mostly reappeared after the booster (over 95% CD4, over 85% CD8).

CDR3 size: 14 residues. V gave up 3 bases and J gave up 3 bases, with 14 bases separating them. Per germline, CDR1 SQVTM and CDR2 ANQGSEA. This receptor was obtained from a man between 18 and 35 years old who received the YFV17D yellow fever vaccine. The chain joins TRBV29-1 to TRBJ1-2; D gene uncertain. The starting material was CD8+ T cells not binding an NS4B(214-222) dextramer, sorted from PBMCs, obtained about 49 days after the first yellow fever vaccination. This CDR3 is CSVEAPTTDYGYTF. The DNA for the CDR3 is TGCAGCGTTGAGGCGCCGACTACGGACTATGGCTACACCTTC. Drawing the rest from reference TRBV29-1 and TRBJ1-2, the complete variable domain is SAVISQKPSRDICQRGTSLTIQCQVDSQVTMMFWYRQQPGQSLTLIATANQGSEATYESGFVIDKFPISRPNLTFSTLTVSNMSPEDSSIYLCSVEAPTTDYGYTFGSGTRLTVV.